This T cell receptor (beta chain) was recorded in a study of T cell responses to AZD1222 COVID-19 vaccine. Of note for this clone: The antigen is not known.

Study outcomes and limitations: A mostly white British donor set with more females was recruited, and clonal diversity was possibly underestimated. Two doses of AZD1222 preceded a rise in Spike-specific TCR breadth and depth.

The CDR3 loop spans 14 amino acids. The V and J ends lost 5 bases and 9 bases respectively, with 17 bases between them. Germline lookup yields CDR1 MNHEY and CDR2 SMNVEV (reference sequence). Data came from immunoSEQ multiplex PCR; TCRdb stores just in-frame clones and leaves some out. There are around 160,000 clones in the sample; 75% to 90% occur only once, and around 4.1% lies in the top ten. The sample was peripheral blood, taken on day 0 of MenACWY control vaccination. V usage is TRBV27 and J usage is TRBJ1-5, with unresolved D. The sequence derives from an adult in good health. CDR3 coding DNA: TGTGCCAGCAGTCCGACGACCGGAAACCGGCCCCAGCATTTT. This codes for CASSPTTGNRPQHF.